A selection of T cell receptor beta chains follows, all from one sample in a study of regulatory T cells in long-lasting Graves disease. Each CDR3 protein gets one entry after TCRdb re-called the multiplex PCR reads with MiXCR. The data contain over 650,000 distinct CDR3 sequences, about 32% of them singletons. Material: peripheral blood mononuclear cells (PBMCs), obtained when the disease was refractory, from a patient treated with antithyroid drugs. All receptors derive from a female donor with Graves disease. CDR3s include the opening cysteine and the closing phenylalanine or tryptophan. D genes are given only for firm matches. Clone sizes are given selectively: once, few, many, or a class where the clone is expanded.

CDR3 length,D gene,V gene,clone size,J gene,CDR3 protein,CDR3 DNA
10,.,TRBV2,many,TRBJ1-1,CASSGVEAFF,TGTGCCAGCAGTGGGGTTGAAGCTTTCTTT
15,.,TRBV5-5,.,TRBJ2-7,CASSFRAASSYERYF,TGTGCCAGCAGCTTTCGAGCGGCAAGCTCCTACGAGCGGTACTTC
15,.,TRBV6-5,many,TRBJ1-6,CASSYSGRNNSPLHF,TGTGCCAGCAGTTATTCGGGAAGGAATAATTCACCCCTCCACTTT
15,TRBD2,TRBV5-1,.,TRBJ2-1,CASSAKREGDNEQFF,TGCGCCAGCAGCGCCAAGCGGGAGGGGGACAATGAGCAGTTCTTC
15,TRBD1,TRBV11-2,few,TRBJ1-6,CASSGRQGSNSPLHF,TGTGCCAGCAGCGGCCGACAGGGCAGTAATTCACCCCTCCACTTT
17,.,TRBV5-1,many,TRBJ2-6,CASSSRGSNSGANVLTF,TGCGCCAGCAGCTCCAGGGGATCTAACTCTGGGGCCAACGTCCTGACTTTC
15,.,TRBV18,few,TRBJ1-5,CASSPFRTENQPQHF,TGTGCCAGCTCACCTTTCCGGACGGAGAATCAGCCCCAGCATTTT
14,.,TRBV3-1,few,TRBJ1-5,CASSQTAGRWPQHF,TGTGCCAGCAGCCAAACGGCAGGGAGATGGCCCCAGCATTTT
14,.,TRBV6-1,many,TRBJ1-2,CASSPQQGSYGYTF,TGTGCCAGCAGTCCCCAACAGGGAAGCTATGGCTACACCTTC
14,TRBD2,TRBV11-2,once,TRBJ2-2,CASSLSSGRAELFF,TGTGCCAGCAGCTTATCTAGCGGGAGGGCGGAGCTGTTTTTT
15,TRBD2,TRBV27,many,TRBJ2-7,CASRGLAGLSYEQYF,TGTGCCAGCAGGGGACTAGCGGGACTGTCCTACGAGCAGTACTTC
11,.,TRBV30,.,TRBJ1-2,CATSGNYGYTF,TGTGCCACCTCAGGGAACTATGGCTACACCTTC
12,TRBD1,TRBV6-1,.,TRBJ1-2,CAVSGQDYGYTF,TGTGCCGTAAGTGGACAGGACTATGGCTACACCTTC
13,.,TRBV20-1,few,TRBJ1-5,CSASMGVNQPQHF,TGCAGTGCTAGTATGGGAGTTAATCAGCCCCAGCATTTT
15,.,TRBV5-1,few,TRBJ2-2,CASSLDSGSSSELFF,TGCGCCAGCAGCTTGGATTCGGGCAGTTCCTCGGAGCTGTTTTTT
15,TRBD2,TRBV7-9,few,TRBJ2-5,CASSFYMRERETQYF,TGTGCCAGCAGCTTTTATATGCGGGAGAGGGAGACCCAGTACTTC
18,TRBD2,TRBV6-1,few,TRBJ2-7,CASSTRPGGIAGGLEQYF,TGTGCCAGCAGTACCCGCCCCGGGGGGATAGCGGGAGGTCTCGAGCAGTACTTC